A single sample is the source of the 13 T cell receptor beta chains below, sequenced in a study of shared clonotypes between healthy human individuals. Measured with immunoSEQ multiplex PCR; TCRdb has only the in-frame clones, and not every one. The sample comprises around 2,000,000 clones, about 95% of which are singletons, and roughly 1% rests with the top ten. Positively selected for CCR7, the CD45RO-negative cells used as naive CD8 cells excluded terminally differentiated effector memory CD45RA+ cells. The sequenced material came from naive CD8+ T cells sorted from blood. Receptor source: a man between 18 and 35 years old in good health.

This sequence joins TRBV7-2 and TRBJ2-7; possibly TRBD2 for D (7 bases). CDR3 length: 17 amino acids. Germline CDR1 reads SGHTA; CDR2 reads FQGNSA. Trimming shortened V by 8 bases and J by 2 bases, and 25 bases separated the two germline ends. For the CDR3, the DNA is TGTGCCAGCGGATACAAACTGGCGGGGGCCACGCCCTACGAGCAGTACTTC. Its protein is CASGYKLAGATPYEQYF.

This chain connects TRBV29-1 to TRBJ2-3; D is possibly TRBD1 (5 bases). The CDR3 is 13 residues long. V gave up 3 bases and J gave up 2 bases, with 9 bases separating them. Germline CDR1 SQVTM, CDR2 ANQGSEA. DNA for the CDR3: TGCAGCGTTGATGACAGTCTCACAGATACGCAGTATTTT. Amino acids: CSVDDSLTDTQYF.

Remarks on this clone: This sample also contains other DNA sequences that code for the same CDR3. The V call is TRBV5-6, the J call TRBJ2-7; D might be TRBD2 (6 bases). The CDR3 is 14 residues long. CDR1 is SGHDT and CDR2 is YYEEEE in the germline V gene. Trimming stripped 2 bases from V and 4 bases from J, with 13 bases between. CDR3 amino acids: CASSLEGGGYEQYF. The CDR3 coding sequence is TGTGCCAGCAGCTTAGAGGGAGGAGGTTACGAGCAGTACTTC. Full variable domain (missing parts from reference TRBV5-6 and TRBJ2-7): DAGVTQSPTHLIKTRGQQVTLRCSPKSGHDTVSWYQQALGQGPQFIFQYYEEEERQRGNFPDRFSGHQFPNYSSELNVNALLLGDSALYLCASSLEGGGYEQYFGPGTRLTVT.

A single count supports this clone. The gene calls are TRBV2 and TRBJ2-5; TRBD1 agrees at 7 bases. Per germline, CDR1 SNHLY and CDR2 FYNNEI. The CDR3 runs 13 residues. Losses at the gene ends were 5 bases for V and 6 bases for J; bases not matched to a gene: 6. For the CDR3, the DNA is TGTGCCAGCAGTCCGGGACAGTCCAAGACCCAGTACTTC. Translating it yields CASSPGQSKTQYF.

This rearrangement joins TRBV27 to TRBJ2-2; no clear D. The CDR3 has 15 amino acids. V shed 4 bases and J shed 5 bases, with 14 bases lying between them. Looked up from germline, CDR1 is MNHEY and CDR2 is SMNVEV (reference sequence). This chain's CDR3 is CASSYQQIGTGELFF. Here the CDR3 DNA reads TGTGCCAGCAGTTACCAACAGATAGGTACCGGGGAGCTGTTTTTT.

The chain links TRBV7-8 to TRBJ2-3, with TRBD2 matching 10 bases. The germline gives CDR1 SGHVS, CDR2 FQNEAQ. The CDR3 is 17 residues long. The V segment lost 1 base and the J segment 2 bases; nucleotides outside the gene matches: 6. Here the CDR3 reads CASSLELAGGLTDTQYF. The CDR3 DNA reads as TGTGCCAGCAGCTTAGAGTTAGCGGGGGGCCTCACAGATACGCAGTATTTT.

The DNA of the CDR3 is TGTGCCAGCAGTGAAGTGTATTCGGGACCTGAAGCTTTCTTT. It yields the protein CASSEVYSGPEAFF. This chain uses TRBV2 with TRBJ1-1, with D perhaps TRBD1 (5 bases). Looked up from germline, CDR1 is SNHLY and CDR2 is FYNNEI. Trimming stripped 1 base from V and 6 bases from J, with 12 bases between. This CDR3 comprises 14 residues.

J is TRBJ1-2 and V is TRBV2; D is undetermined. Trimming cost V 3 bases and J 4 bases, with 15 bases left between them. The CDR3 contains 15 residues. Germline CDR1 SNHLY, CDR2 FYNNEI. The CDR3 is CASSDVASVVYGYTF. CDR3 nucleotide sequence: TGTGCCAGCAGTGATGTCGCCAGCGTCGTCTATGGCTACACCTTC.

This rearrangement joins TRBV19 to TRBJ1-2, with TRBD1 identical over 7 bases. Trimming took 4 bases from V and 0 from J; bases not matched to a gene: 5. The CDR3 has 15 amino acids. CDR1 is LNHDA, CDR2 SQIVND, per germline (reference sequence). The DNA of the CDR3 is TGTGCCAGTAGTAAGGGGGCAGGCACTAACTATGGCTACACCTTC. Residues: CASSKGAGTNYGYTF. The variable domain in full, with the rest retrieved from reference TRBV19 and TRBJ1-2, is DGGITQSPKYLFRKEGQNVTLSCEQNLNHDAMYWYRQDPGQGLRLIYYSQIVNDFQKGDIAEGYSVSREKKESFPLTVTSAQKNPTAFYLCASSKGAGTNYGYTFGSGTRLTVV.

The V and J genes are TRBV10-1 and TRBJ2-7; tentative D call: TRBD1 (5 bases). V was trimmed by 3 bases and J by 5 bases, leaving 11 bases between them. CDR1 WNHNN and CDR2 SYGVQD come from the germline V gene (reference sequence). This CDR3 has 13 amino acids. The CDR3 reads CASSEGVPDEQYF. CDR3 DNA: TGCGCCAGCAGTGAAGGGGTTCCCGACGAGCAGTACTTC.

V gene TRBV10-2 combines with J gene TRBJ1-5, with 11 bases lining up with TRBD1. Germline V lookup: CDR1 WSHSY, CDR2 SAAADI. CDR3 length: 14 residues. The trim removed 7 bases at V and 9 bases at J, leaving 8 bases unmatched. This CDR3 reads CASTGTGGSGPQHF. In DNA, the CDR3 is TGCGCCAGCACTGGGACAGGGGGTTCAGGGCCCCAGCATTTT.

The rearrangement joins TRBV27 to TRBJ2-7, with TRBD1 identical over 8 bases. The CDR3 runs to 17 residues. V gave up 3 bases and J gave up 1 base; unmatched junction bases: 11. Germline CDR1 and CDR2: MNHEY and SMNVEV (reference sequence). Here the CDR3 reads CASSFPPARGLSYEQYF. CDR3 in DNA: TGTGCCAGCAGTTTCCCCCCGGCCAGGGGGCTATCCTACGAGCAGTACTTC.

Here the CDR3 reads CAISGIPTGTYEQYF. CDR3 DNA: TGTGCCATCAGTGGTATTCCGACAGGGACCTACGAGCAGTACTTC. The genes are TRBV10-3 and TRBJ2-7, with 7 nucleotides matching TRBD1. V trimming: 4 bases; J trimming: 2 bases; junction bases outside the gene matches: 8. Germline V gene data show CDR1 as ENHRY and CDR2 as SYGVKD. The CDR3 consists of 15 residues.